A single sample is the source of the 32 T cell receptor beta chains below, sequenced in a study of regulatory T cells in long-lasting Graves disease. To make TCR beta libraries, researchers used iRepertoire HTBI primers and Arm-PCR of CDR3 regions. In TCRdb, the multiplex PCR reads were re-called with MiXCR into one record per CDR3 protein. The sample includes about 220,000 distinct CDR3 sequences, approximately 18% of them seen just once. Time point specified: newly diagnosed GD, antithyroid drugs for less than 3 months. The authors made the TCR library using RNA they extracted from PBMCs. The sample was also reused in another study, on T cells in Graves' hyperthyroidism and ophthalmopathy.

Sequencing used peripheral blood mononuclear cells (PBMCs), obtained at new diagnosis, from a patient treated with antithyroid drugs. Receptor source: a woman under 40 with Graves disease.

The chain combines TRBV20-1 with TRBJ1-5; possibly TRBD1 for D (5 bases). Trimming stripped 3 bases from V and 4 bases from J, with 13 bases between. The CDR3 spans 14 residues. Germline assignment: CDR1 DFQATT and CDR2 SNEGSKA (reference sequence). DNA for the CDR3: TGCAGTGCTAGTGGGGGAGGAGAGAATCAGCCCCAGCATTTT. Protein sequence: CSASGGGENQPQHF.

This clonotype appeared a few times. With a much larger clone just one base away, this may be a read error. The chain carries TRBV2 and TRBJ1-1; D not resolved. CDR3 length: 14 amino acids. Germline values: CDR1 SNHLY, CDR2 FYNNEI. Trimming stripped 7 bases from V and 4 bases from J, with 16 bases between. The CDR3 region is CASNPGKVSTEAFF. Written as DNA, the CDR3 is TGTGCCAGCAACCCTGGTAAAGTGAGCACTGAAGCTTTCTTT. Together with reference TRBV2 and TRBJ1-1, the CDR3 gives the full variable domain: EPEVTQTPSHQVTQMGQEVILRCVPISNHLYFYWYRQILGQKVEFLVSFYNNEISEKSEIFDDQFSVERPDGSNFTLKIRSTKLEDSAMYFCASNPGKVSTEAFFGQGTRLTVV.

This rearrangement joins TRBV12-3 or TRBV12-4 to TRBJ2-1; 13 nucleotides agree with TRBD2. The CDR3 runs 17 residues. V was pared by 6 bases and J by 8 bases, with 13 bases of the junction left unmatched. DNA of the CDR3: TGTGCCAGCAGACCGACTAGCGGGGGGACTAGCGTCGATGAGCAGTTCTTC. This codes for CASRPTSGGTSVDEQFF.

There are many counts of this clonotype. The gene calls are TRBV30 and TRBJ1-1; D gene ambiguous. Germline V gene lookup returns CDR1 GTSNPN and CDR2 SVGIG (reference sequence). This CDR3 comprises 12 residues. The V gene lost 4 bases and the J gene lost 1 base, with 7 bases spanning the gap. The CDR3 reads CAWIVENTEAFF. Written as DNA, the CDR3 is TGTGCCTGGATCGTAGAGAACACTGAAGCTTTCTTT. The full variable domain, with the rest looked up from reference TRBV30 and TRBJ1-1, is SQTIHQWPATLVQPVGSPLSLECTVEGTSNPNLYWYRQAAGRGLQLLFYSVGIGQISSEVPQNLSASRPQDRQFILSSKKLLLSDSGFYLCAWIVENTEAFFGQGTRLTVV.

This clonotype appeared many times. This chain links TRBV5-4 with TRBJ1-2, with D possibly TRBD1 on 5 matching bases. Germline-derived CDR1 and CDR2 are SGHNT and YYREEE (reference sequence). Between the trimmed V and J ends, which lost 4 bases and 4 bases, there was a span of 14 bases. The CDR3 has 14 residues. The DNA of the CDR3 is TGTGCCAGCAGCACCAGGGATGGGATCTATGGCTACACCTTC. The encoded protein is CASSTRDGIYGYTF. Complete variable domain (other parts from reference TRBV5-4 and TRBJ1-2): ETGVTQSPTHLIKTRGQQVTLRCSSQSGHNTVSWYQQALGQGPQFIFQYYREEENGRGNFPPRFSGLQFPNYSSELNVNALELDDSALYLCASSTRDGIYGYTFGSGTRLTVV.

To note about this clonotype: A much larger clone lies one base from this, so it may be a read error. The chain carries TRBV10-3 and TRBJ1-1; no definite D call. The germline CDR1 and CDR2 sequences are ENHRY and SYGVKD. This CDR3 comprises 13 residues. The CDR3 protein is CAISERVRDETFF. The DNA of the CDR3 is TGTGCCATCAGTGAGAGGGTTAGGGATGAAACTTTCTTT.

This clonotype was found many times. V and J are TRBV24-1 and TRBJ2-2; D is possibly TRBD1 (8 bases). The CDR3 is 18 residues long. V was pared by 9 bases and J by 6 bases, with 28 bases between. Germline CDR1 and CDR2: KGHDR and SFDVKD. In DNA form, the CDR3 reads TGTGCCACCCAGTCCACCGGAGCGGGGAAGGACAGGGCCGGGGAGCTGTTTTTT. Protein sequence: CATQSTGAGKDRAGELFF.

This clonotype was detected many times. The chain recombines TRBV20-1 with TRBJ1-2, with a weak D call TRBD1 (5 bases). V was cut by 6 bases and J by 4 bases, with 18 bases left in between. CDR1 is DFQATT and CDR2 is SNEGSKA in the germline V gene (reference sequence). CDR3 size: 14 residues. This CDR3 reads CSALALYGGYGYTF. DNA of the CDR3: TGCAGTGCCCTGGCCCTGTACGGGGGCTATGGCTACACCTTC.

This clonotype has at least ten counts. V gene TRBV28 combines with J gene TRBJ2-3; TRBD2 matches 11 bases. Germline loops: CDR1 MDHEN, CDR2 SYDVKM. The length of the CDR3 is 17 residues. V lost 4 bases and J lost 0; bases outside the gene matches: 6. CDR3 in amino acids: CASSSPGLAASTDTQYF. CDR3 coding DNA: TGTGCCAGCAGTTCCCCGGGACTAGCGGCTAGCACAGATACGCAGTATTTT.

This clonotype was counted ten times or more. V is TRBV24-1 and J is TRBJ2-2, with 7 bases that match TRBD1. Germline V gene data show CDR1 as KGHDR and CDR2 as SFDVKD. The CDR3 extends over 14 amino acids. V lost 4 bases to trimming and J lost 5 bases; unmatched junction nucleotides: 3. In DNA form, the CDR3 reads TGTGCCACCAGTGACTTACAGGGGACCGGGGAGCTGTTTTTT. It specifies CATSDLQGTGELFF.

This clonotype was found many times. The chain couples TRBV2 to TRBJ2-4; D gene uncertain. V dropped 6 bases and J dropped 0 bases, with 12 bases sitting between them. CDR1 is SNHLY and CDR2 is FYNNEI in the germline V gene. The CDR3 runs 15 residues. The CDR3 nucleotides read TGTGCCAGCAGGGAAACCTTGGGAGCCAAAAACATTCAGTACTTC. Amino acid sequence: CASRETLGAKNIQYF.

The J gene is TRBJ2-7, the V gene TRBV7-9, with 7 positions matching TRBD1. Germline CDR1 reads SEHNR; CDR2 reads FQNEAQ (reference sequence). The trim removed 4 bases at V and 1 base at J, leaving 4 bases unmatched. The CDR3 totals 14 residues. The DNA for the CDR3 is TGTGCCAGCAGCTCGACAGGGAATTCCTACGAGCAGTACTTC. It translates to CASSSTGNSYEQYF.

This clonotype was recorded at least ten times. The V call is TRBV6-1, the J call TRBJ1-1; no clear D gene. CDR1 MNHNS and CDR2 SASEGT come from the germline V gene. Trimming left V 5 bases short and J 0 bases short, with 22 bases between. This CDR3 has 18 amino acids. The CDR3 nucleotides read TGTGCCAGCAGTCGTCCAGCCGTGGAGGGAGGCTTGAACACTGAAGCTTTCTTT. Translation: CASSRPAVEGGLNTEAFF.

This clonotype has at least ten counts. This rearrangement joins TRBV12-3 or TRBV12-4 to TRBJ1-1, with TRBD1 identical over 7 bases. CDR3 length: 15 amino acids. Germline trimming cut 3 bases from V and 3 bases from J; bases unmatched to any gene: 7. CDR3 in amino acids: CASSFYRTGDTEAFF. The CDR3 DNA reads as TGTGCCAGCAGTTTCTATCGGACAGGAGACACTGAAGCTTTCTTT.

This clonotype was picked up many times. CDR3 sequence: CASSASDSSYEQYF. In DNA form, the CDR3 reads TGCGCCAGCAGTGCCTCGGACAGCTCCTACGAGCAGTACTTC. This chain connects TRBV10-1 to TRBJ2-7; possible D gene TRBD1, 6 bases. This CDR3 spans 14 amino acids. CDR1 is WNHNN, CDR2 SYGVQD, per germline (reference sequence). Trimming stripped 4 bases from V and 0 bases from J, with 10 bases between.

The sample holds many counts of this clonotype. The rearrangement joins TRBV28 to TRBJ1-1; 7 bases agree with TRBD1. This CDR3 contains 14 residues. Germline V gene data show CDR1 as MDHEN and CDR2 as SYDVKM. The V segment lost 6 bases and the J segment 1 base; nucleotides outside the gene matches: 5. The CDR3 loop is CASRRTGKNTEAFF. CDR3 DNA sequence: TGTGCCAGCAGGAGGACAGGAAAGAACACTGAAGCTTTCTTT.

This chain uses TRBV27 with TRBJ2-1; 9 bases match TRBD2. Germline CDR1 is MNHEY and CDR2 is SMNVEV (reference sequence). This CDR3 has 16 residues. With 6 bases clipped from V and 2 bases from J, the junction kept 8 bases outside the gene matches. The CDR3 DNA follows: TGTGCCAGCAGGCCCCTACTAGCGGGCCCCTACAATGAGCAGTTCTTC. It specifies CASRPLLAGPYNEQFF.

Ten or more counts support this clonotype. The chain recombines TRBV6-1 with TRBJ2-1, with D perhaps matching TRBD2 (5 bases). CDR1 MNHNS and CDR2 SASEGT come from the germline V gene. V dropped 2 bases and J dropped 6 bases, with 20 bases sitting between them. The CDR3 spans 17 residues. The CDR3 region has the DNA TGTGCCAGCAGTGAATTAGGTGGGAGCATCACCCTCAATGAGCAGTTCTTC. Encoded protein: CASSELGGSITLNEQFF.

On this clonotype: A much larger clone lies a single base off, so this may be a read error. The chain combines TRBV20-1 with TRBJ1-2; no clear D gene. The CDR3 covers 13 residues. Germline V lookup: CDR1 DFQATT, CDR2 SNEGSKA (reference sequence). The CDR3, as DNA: TGCAGTGCTAGAGATCTGAAGAACTATGGCTACAGCTTC. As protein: CSARDLKNYGYSF.

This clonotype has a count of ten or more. CDR3 nucleotides: TGCGCCAGCAGCCAAGGATGGGGAGGCGAAACTGAAGCTTTCTTT. Residues: CASSQGWGGETEAFF. The chain has TRBV4-1 and TRBJ1-1, with no clear D. V shed 1 base and J shed 5 bases, with 14 bases lying between them. Germline V CDR1 and CDR2: MGHRA, YSYEKL. CDR3 size: 15 residues.

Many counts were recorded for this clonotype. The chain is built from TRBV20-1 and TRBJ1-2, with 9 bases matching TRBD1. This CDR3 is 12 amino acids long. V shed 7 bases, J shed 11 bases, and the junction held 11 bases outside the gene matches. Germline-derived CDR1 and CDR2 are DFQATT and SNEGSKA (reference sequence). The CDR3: CSGPGQGAGYTF. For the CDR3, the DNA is TGCAGTGGGCCGGGACAGGGAGCGGGTTACACCTTC.

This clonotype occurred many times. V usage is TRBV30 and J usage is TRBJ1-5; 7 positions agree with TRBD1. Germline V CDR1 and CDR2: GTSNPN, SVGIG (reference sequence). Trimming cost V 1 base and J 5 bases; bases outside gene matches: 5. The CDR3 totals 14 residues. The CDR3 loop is CAWSAGTAYQPQHF. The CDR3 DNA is TGTGCCTGGAGTGCCGGGACAGCTTATCAGCCCCAGCATTTT.

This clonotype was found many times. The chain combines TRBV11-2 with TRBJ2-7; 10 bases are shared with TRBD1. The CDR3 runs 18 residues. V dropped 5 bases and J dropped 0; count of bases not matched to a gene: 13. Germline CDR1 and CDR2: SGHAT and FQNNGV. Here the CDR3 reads CASSNPGQGSRSSYEQYF. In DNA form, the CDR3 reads TGTGCCAGCAGCAACCCGGGACAGGGGTCGAGGAGCTCCTACGAGCAGTACTTC.

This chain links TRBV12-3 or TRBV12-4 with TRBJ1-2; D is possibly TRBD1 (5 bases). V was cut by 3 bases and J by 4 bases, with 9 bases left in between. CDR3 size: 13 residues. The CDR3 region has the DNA TGTGCCAGCAGTTTCCGGGGGGGCTATGGCTACACCTTC. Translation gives CASSFRGGYGYTF.

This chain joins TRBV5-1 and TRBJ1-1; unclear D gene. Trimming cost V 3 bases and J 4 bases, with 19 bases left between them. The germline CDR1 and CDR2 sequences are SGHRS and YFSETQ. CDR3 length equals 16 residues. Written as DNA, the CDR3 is TGCGCCAGCAGCTGGGAAAAGGACCGTGTTGGCACTGAAGCTTTCTTT. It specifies CASSWEKDRVGTEAFF. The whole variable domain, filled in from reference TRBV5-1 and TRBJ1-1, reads KAGVTQTPRYLIKTRGQQVTLSCSPISGHRSVSWYQQTPGQGLQFLFEYFSETQRNKGNFPGRFSGRQFSNSRSEMNVSTLELGDSALYLCASSWEKDRVGTEAFFGQGTRLTVV.

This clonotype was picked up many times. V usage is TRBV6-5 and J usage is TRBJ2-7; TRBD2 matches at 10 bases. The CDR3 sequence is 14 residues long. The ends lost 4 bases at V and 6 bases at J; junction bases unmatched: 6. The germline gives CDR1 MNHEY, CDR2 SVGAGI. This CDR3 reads CASSSGTSVSEQYF. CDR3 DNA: TGTGCCAGCAGTTCCGGGACTAGCGTCTCCGAGCAGTACTTC.

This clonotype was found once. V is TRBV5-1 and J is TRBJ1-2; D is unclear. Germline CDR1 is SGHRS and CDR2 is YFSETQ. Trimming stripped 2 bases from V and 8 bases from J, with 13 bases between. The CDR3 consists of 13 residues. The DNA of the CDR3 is TGCGCCAGCAGCTTCGAGGGAATGGAGGGCTACACCTTC. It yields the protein CASSFEGMEGYTF.

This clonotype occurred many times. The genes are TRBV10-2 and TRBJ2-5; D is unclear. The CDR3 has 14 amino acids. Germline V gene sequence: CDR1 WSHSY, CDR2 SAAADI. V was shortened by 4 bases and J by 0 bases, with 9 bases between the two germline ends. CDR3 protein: CASSGSSYQETQYF. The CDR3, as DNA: TGCGCCAGCAGTGGCAGCTCGTACCAAGAGACCCAGTACTTC.

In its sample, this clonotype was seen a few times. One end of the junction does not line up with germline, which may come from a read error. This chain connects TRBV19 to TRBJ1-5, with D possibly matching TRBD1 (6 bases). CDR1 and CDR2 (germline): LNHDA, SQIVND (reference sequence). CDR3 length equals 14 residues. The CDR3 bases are TGTGCCAGTAGTATCAGGGACACAAATCAGCCCCAGCGTTTT. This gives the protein CASSIRDTNQPQRF.

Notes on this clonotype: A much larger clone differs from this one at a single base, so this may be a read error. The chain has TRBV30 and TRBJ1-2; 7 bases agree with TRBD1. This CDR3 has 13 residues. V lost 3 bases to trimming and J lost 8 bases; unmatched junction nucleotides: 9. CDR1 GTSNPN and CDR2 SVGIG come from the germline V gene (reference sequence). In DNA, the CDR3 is TGTGCCTGGAGGGGGCCCTCACAGGGGGGCTACACCTTC. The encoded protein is CAWRGPSQGGYTF.

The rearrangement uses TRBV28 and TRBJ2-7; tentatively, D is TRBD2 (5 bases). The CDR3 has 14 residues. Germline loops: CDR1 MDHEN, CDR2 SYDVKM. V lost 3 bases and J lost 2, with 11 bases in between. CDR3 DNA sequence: TGTGCCAGCAGTTTGGCGGGCCGGACCTACGAGCAGTACTTC. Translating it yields CASSLAGRTYEQYF.

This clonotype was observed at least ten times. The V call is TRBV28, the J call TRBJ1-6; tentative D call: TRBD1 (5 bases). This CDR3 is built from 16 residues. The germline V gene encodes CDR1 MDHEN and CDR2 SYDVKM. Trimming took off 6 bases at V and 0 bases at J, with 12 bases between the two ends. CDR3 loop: CASRTTRGSYNSPLHF. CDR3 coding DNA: TGTGCCAGCAGAACCACGAGGGGCTCCTATAATTCACCCCTCCACTTT.